Presented here are 8 T cell receptor beta chains from one specimen sequenced in a study of T cells in Graves' hyperthyroidism and ophthalmopathy. RNA transcripts yielded amplified TCR beta CDR3 regions. Initially, a first-round RT-PCR of the TCR CDR3 employed the HTBI primer set. From the multiplex PCR reads, TCRdb called clonotypes with MiXCR, one entry per CDR3 protein. The table lists around 500,000 distinct CDR3 sequences, roughly 15% of them singletons. The specimen sequenced was blood. Source of these receptors: a woman in her 30s with Graves' ophthalmopathy.

This clonotype was seen repeatedly, ten times or more. This sequence joins TRBV6-1 and TRBJ1-2; 7 bases fit TRBD1. The V gene end was trimmed by 2 bases and the J gene end by 4 bases; junction bases not matched to a gene: 4. Germline V gene lookup returns CDR1 MNHNS and CDR2 SASEGT. There are 14 residues in the CDR3. The CDR3 sequence is CASSESGTVYGYTF. The CDR3 DNA is TGTGCCAGCAGTGAAAGTGGGACAGTCTATGGCTACACCTTC.

J is TRBJ2-2 and V is TRBV24-1; TRBD2 matches at 8 bases. The CDR3 totals 18 residues. Germline V CDR1 and CDR2: KGHDR, SFDVKD. Losses at the gene ends were 6 bases for V and 7 bases for J; bases not matched to a gene: 18. The CDR3 sequence is CATSHRKPGLVVDGELFF. The CDR3, as DNA: TGTGCCACCAGTCACCGAAAACCGGGACTAGTTGTCGACGGGGAGCTGTTTTTT.

The sample holds many counts of this clonotype. The chain employs TRBV28 and TRBJ2-7; 7 bases are shared with TRBD2. The CDR3 contains 13 residues. The trim removed 10 bases at V and 3 bases at J, leaving 9 bases unmatched. Germline CDR1 and CDR2: MDHEN and SYDVKM. The CDR3 sequence: CAIGKRGIYEQYF. The DNA for the CDR3 is TGTGCCATAGGAAAGCGGGGTATCTACGAGCAGTACTTC.

The rearrangement uses TRBV12-5 and TRBJ2-7; D might be TRBD2 (7 bases). V dropped 2 bases and J dropped 1 base, with 21 bases sitting between them. Germline V CDR1 and CDR2: LGHNT, FRNRAP. This CDR3 is 18 amino acids long. DNA for the CDR3: TGTGCTAGTGGTTTGACATCCCCGGGGGGCAGGGGTTCCTACGAGCAGTACTTC. It translates to CASGLTSPGGRGSYEQYF.

This clonotype was counted ten times or more. The chain has TRBV7-2 and TRBJ2-5; 7 nucleotides align to TRBD1. Germline V CDR1 and CDR2: SGHTA, FQGNSA. The CDR3 runs to 13 residues. V shed 3 bases and J 3 bases; nucleotides not matched to a gene: 1. The CDR3 loop reads CASSLDRKETQYF. Here the CDR3 DNA reads TGTGCCAGCAGCTTGGACAGGAAAGAGACCCAGTACTTC. The whole variable domain, filled in from reference TRBV7-2 and TRBJ2-5, reads GAGVSQSPSNKVTEKGKDVELRCDPISGHTALYWYRQSLGQGLEFLIYFQGNSAPDKSGLPSDRFSAERTGGSVSTLTIQRTQQEDSAVYLCASSLDRKETQYFGPGTRLLVL.

Many counts were recorded for this clonotype. CDR3: CAWSEGGKNIQYF. CDR3 DNA sequence: TGTGCCTGGAGCGAAGGGGGCAAAAACATTCAGTACTTC. The chain recombines TRBV30 with TRBJ2-4, with D possibly matching TRBD1 (6 bases). The germline V gene has CDR1 GTSNPN and CDR2 SVGIG (reference sequence). The V end was cut by 3 bases, the J end by 3 bases, with 9 bases between. This CDR3 region has 13 residues.

In this sample, this clonotype turned up a few times. The rearrangement uses TRBV29-1 and TRBJ2-3; 8 bases are shared with TRBD1. CDR3 size: 14 residues. V lost 6 bases to trimming and J lost 4 bases; unmatched junction nucleotides: 9. The germline V gene has CDR1 SQVTM and CDR2 ANQGSEA. CDR3 amino acids: CSVAGGFRADTQYF. In DNA form, the CDR3 reads TGCAGCGTCGCAGGGGGCTTTAGGGCAGATACGCAGTATTTT.

This clonotype was seen many times. The chain joins TRBV5-5 to TRBJ1-1; the match to TRBD1 covers 7 bases. CDR1 and CDR2 (germline): SGHKS, YYEKEE (reference sequence). J gave up 12 bases and V 4 bases, and 12 bases lay outside the gene matches. This CDR3 has 13 amino acids. CDR3 protein: CASSRTATGKTFF. The CDR3 coding sequence is TGTGCCAGCAGCCGGACGGCGACAGGGAAAACTTTCTTT.